This TCR beta chain was captured by sequencing in a study of cytomegalovirus exposure and HLA in healthy donors. Study in general: Tens of millions of unique TCR sequences came from HLA-typed donors in an early release. Study-wide points: Confirmation was obtained in vitro that three CMV-associated chains are specific for CMV antigens. Rare TCR sequences predominated, though certain public TCRs were found in many donors.

In germline, CDR1 is MGHRA, CDR2 YSYEKL. The CDR3 is 14 residues long. Trimming cost V 4 bases and J 4 bases; bases outside gene matches: 4. As to this clone: Its antigen is not identified.

Vbeta (60) and Jbeta (13) primers were used in the PCR. The table came from immunoSEQ multiplex PCR; TCRdb's copy has only in-frame clones and leaves some out. The table has about 110,000 clones, about four fifths seen once. The sequence derives from a woman aged 30 to 39 in good health and CMV-seronegative. The sequencing input was PBMCs. The chain recombines TRBV4-1 with TRBJ1-2; TRBD1 matches at 9 bases. CDR3 DNA sequence: TGCGCCAGCAGCCGTACAGGGGGCGCCTATGGCTACACCTTC. Translation: CASSRTGGAYGYTF.